The clone carrying this T cell receptor beta chain came up once. The antigen remains undetermined. This sample is part of a study of OX40 agonist ivuxolimab in advanced cancers. Study in general: Among those enrolled, mean age was roughly 55 years (range about 23 to 79) and 82.7% were male. Notes on the study in general: Among T cells, CD8+ cells averaged more expanded clones than CD4+ cells. There was clonal expansion of CD4+ and CD8+ blood T cells by week 6 at 0.1 to 3.0 mg/kg.

Repertoires were generated with immunoSEQ multiplex PCR, while TCRdb's copy carries only in-frame clones and drops some. The sample records 60,000 to 70,000 clones, 85% to 90% being singletons. CDR1 MNHNS and CDR2 SASEGT come from the germline V gene. V was pared by 6 bases and J by 6 bases, with 5 bases of the junction left unmatched. This CDR3 spans 13 amino acids. The gene calls are TRBV6-1 and TRBJ2-7, with TRBD1 identical over 10 bases. The clonotype was recovered from an adult with an advanced solid tumor such as melanoma, head and neck, liver or kidney cancer. This sample comprised CD4+ or CD8+ T cells sorted from blood, obtained in a trial of the OX40 agonist ivuxolimab. This CDR3 reads CASRVGQGSEQYF. Written as DNA, the CDR3 is TGTGCCAGCAGGGTGGGACAGGGGTCCGAGCAGTACTTC.